This TCR beta chain was profiled in a study of blood T cell repertoires in COVID-19. For the study at large: Researchers got acute and convalescent COVID-19 samples from the United States, Italy and Spain. Nucleic acid was either cDNA or gDNA, and it came from T cells, B-cell-depleted T cells, or PBMCs.

Authors' analysis steps: Reference gene primer amplification gave nucleated cell count estimates. Libraries were prepared by immunoSEQ multiplex PCR; TCRdb keeps only in-frame clonotypes and omits some of them. Clone size and the V and J calls come from that table; the DNA yielded D and trimming. The data contain around 37,000 clones, almost 90% of them singletons. The clonotype originates from a man aged 55 to 70 with active or convalescent COVID-19. The sequenced material came from peripheral blood.

The CDR3 protein is CASSQDSASGRSRRYEQYF. CDR3 nucleotide sequence: TGCGCCAGCAGCCAAGATTCGGCTAGCGGGAGAAGCAGACGCTACGAGCAGTACTTC. The chain carries TRBV4-1 and TRBJ2-7, with 10 bases that match TRBD2. CDR1 is MGHRA, CDR2 YSYEKL, per germline. The CDR3 has 19 amino acids. Germline trimming cut 0 bases from V and 3 bases from J; bases unmatched to any gene: 14.